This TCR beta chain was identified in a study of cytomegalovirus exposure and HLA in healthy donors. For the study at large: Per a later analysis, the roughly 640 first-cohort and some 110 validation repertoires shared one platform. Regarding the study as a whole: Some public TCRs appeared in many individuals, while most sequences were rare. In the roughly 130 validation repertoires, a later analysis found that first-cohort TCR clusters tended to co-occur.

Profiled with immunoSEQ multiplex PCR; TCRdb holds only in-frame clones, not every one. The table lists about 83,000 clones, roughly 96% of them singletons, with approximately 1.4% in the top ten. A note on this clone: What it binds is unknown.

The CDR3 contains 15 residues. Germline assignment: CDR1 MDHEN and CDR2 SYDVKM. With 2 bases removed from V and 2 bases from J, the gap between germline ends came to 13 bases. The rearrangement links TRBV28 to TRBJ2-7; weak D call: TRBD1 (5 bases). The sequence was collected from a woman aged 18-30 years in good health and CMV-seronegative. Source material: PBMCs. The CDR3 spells CASSLDSLATYEQYF. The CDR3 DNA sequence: TGTGCCAGCAGTTTAGACAGCCTTGCTACCTACGAGCAGTACTTC. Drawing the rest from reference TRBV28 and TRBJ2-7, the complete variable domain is DVKVTQSSRYLVKRTGEKVFLECVQDMDHENMFWYRQDPGLGLRLIYFSYDVKMKEKGDIPEGYSVSREKKERFSLILESASTNQTSMYLCASSLDSLATYEQYFGPGTRLTVT.